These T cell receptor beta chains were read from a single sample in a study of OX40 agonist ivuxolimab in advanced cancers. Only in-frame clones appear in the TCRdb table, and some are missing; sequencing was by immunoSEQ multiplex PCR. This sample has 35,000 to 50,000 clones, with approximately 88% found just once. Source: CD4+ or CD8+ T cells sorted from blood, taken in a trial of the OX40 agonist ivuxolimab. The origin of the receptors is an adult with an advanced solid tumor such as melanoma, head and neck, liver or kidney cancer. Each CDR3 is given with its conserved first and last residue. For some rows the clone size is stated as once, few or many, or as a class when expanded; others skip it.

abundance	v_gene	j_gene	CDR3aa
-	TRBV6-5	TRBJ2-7	CASSSDRAHEQYF
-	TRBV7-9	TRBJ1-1	CASTLPLAWGLDSGTEAFF
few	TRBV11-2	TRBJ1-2	CASSPVDRRHYGYTF
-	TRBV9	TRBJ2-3	CASSPRTALGTDTQYF
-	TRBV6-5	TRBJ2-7	CASSYSVGGGSYEQYF
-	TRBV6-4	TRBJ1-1	CASSDSGDRGHAFF
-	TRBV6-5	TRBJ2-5	CASIRGGGPQETQYF
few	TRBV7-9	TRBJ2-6	CASSEPGERDLGGANVLTF
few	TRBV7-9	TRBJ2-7	CASSSAGALAEQYF
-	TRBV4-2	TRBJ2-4	CASSQAPLGTDVGWGAKNIQYF
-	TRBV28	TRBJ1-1	CASSFWGMNTEAFF
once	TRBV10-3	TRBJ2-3	CAISELEGGLTDTQYF
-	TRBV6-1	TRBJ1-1	CASTQGWSTEAFF
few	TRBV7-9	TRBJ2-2	CASLQKGGNTGELFF
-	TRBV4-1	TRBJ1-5	CASSPIALEQPQHF
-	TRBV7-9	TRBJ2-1	CASSFTADTVNEQFF
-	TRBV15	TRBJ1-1	CATSRDGTDTEAFF
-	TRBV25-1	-	CASSDFGQESSYNEQFF
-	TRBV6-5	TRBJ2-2	CASSYLQGPGELFF
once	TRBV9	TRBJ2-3	CASSPLGDTQYF
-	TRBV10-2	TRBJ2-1	CASSVPGQGYNEQFF
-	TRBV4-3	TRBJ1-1	CASSQENQVTEAFF
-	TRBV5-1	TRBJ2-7	CASSPGIDYEQYF
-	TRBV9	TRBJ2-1	CASSARVRDSVHEQFF
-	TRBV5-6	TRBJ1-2	CASRGGGPGGAGYGYTF
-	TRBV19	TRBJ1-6	CASSTTGFPLHF
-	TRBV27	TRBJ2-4	CASSLGFGAKNIQYF
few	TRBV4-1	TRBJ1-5	CASSQGQGQPQHF
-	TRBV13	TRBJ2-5	CASSRRGKTQYF
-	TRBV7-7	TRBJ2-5	CASSLGGGAETQYF
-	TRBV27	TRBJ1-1	CASIDLGMGTEAFF
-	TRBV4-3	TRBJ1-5	CASSQKQGASQPQHF
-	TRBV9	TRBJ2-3	CASSVVAGGTDTQYF
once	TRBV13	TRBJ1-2	CASSPGVDRGFYGYTF
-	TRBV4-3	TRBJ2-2	CASSLGQGYTGELFF
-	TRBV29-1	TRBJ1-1	CSVGVNTEAFF
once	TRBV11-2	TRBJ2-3	CASSQDTDTQYF
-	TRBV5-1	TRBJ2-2	CASSVTDPNTGELFF
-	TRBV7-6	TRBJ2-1	CASRTRAPQSSYNGQFF
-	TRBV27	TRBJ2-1	CASGDSYGNEQFF
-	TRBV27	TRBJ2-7	CASRQQGWAYEQYF
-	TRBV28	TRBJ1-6	CASSSLGGEESPLHF
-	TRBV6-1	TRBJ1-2	CASKEGGYGYTF
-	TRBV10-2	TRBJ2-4	CASSERQGSKNIQYF
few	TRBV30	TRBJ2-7	CAWSADSTYEQYF
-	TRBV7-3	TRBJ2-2	CASSPNRGSGEVGELFF
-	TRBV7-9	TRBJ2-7	CASSLGGHHYEQYF
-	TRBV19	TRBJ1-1	CASSAGMPTEAFF
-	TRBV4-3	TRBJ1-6	CASSQDQGDGGLRSPLHF
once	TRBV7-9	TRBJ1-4	CASSQGQTHEKLFF
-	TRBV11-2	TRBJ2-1	CASSFSSYNEQFF
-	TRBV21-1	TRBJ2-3	CASSKYKDTQYF
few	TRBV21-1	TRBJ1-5	CASSKWGLLTTHSNQPQHF
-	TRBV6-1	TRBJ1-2	CASIGRGASNYGYTF
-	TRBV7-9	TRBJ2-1	CASSPLSNEQFF